This record covers a single T cell receptor (beta chain). The antigen remains undetermined. From germline, CDR1 is MNHGY and CDR2 SAAAGT. Trimming shortened V by 5 bases and J by 0 bases, and 16 bases separated the two germline ends. This CDR3 contains 16 residues. This sample stems from a study of T cells in localized non-small cell lung cancer. Overall study results and limits: Uninvolved adjacent lung, not tumor, had the highest T cell clonality. Turning up in adjacent lung were a median about 56 of the top 100 tumor clones.

This table comes from immunoSEQ multiplex PCR, and its TCRdb copy is limited to in-frame clones, with some not included. The data show 1,500 to 2,000 clones, less than 35% seen once. The sample was lung tumor tissue, taken before any cancer treatment. This TCR came from a female donor older than 55 with stage I squamous cell lung carcinoma. This chain uses TRBV6-8 with TRBJ1-2; maybe TRBD1 (6 bases). The CDR3 is CASSPPGTLANYGYTF. The CDR3 DNA reads as TGTGCCAGCAGTCCCCCTGGGACACTAGCTAACTATGGCTACACCTTC.